This TCR beta chain was identified during a study of shared clonotypes between healthy human individuals. Findings and limits, study-wide: Represented diversity, genetic and exposure-history alike, was limited by few donors. Some clonotypes were shared by all four sorted-subset donors, while others were not shared. The non-shared ones had lower generation probabilities than the shared ones.

Researchers ran the assay at a deep level. Sequenced by immunoSEQ multiplex PCR; TCRdb stores in-frame clones only, minus some. The repertoire includes roughly 200,000 clones, approximately 61% of them detected once, and less than 11% sits in the top ten. Donors comprised only Caucasian adults living in Nashville, Tennessee. This CDR3 has 15 residues. In germline, CDR1 is SGHVS, CDR2 FNYEAQ. V shed 3 bases, J shed 2 bases, and the junction held 2 bases outside the gene matches. Notes on this clone: Its antigen remains unidentified.

This receptor was obtained from a man aged 25 to 40 in good health. V usage is TRBV7-6 and J usage is TRBJ2-3, with 10 bases identical to TRBD2. Material: memory CD4+ T cells sorted from blood. Subset described: CD45RA-negative fraction. This CDR3 reads CASSLGLANTDTQYF. Written as DNA, the CDR3 is TGTGCCAGCAGCTTGGGACTAGCGAACACAGATACGCAGTATTTT.